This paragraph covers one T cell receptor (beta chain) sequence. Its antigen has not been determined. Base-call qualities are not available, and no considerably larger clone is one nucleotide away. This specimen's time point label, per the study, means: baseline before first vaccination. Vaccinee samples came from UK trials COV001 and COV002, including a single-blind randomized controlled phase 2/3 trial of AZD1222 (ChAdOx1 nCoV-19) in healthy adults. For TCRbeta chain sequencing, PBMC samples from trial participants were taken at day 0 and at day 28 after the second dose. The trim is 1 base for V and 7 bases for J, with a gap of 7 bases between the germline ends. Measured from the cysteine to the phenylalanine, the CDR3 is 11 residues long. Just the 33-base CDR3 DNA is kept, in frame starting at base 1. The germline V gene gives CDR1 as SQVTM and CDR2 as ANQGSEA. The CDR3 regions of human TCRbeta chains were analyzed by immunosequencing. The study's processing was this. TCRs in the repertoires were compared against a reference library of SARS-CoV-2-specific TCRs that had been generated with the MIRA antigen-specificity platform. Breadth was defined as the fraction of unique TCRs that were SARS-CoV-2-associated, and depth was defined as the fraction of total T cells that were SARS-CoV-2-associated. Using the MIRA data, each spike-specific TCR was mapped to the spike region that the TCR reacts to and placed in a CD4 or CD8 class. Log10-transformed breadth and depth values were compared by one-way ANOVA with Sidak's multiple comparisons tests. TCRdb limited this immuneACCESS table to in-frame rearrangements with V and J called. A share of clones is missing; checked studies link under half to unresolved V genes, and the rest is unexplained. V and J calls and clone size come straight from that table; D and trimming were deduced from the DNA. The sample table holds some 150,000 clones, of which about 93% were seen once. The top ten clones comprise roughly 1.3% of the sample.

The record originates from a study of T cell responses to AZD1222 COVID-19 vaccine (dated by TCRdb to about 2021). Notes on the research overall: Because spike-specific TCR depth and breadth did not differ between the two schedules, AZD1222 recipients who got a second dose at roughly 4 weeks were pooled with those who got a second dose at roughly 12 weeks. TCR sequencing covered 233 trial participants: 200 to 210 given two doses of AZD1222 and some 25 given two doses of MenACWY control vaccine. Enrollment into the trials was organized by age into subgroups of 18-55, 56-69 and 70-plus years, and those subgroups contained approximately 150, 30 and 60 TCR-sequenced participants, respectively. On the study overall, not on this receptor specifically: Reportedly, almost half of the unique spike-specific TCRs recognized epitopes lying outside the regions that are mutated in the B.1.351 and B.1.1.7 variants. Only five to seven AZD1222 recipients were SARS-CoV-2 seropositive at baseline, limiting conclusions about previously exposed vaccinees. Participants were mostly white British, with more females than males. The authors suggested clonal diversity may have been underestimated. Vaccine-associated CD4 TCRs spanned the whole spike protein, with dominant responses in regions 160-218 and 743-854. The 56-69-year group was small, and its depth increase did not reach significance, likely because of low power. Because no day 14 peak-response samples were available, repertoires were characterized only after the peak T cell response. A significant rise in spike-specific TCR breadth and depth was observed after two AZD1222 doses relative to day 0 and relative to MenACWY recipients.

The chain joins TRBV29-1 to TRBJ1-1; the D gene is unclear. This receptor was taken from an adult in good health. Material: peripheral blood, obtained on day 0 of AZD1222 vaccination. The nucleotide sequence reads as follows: TGCAGCGTTGAAGGAAACGGTGAAGCTTTCTTT. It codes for CSVEGNGEAFF.